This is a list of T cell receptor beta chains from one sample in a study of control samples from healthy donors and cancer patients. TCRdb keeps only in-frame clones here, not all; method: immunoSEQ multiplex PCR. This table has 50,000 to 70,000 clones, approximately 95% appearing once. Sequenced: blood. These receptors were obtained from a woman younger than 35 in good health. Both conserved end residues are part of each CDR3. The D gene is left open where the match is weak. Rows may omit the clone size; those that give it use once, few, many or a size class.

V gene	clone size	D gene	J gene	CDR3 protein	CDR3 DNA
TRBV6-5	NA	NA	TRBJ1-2	CASSLSQGNYGYTF	TGTGCCAGCAGCCTGTCCCAGGGGAACTATGGCTACACCTTC
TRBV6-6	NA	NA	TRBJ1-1	CASSYSGGGATTEAFF	TGTGCCAGCAGTTACTCGGGTGGGGGGGCGACCACTGAAGCTTTCTTT
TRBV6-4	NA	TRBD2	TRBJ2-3	CASSDSTFSGGGTDTQYF	TGTGCCAGCAGTGACTCTACCTTTAGCGGGGGAGGCACAGATACGCAGTATTTT
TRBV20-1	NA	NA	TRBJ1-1	CSASPVRNTEAFF	TGCAGTGCTAGTCCGGTACGGAACACTGAAGCTTTCTTT
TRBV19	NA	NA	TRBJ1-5	CASTGAGRGYSNQPQHF	TGTGCCAGTACCGGGGCTGGGAGGGGTTATAGCAATCAGCCCCAGCATTTT
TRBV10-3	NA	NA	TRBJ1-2	CAISESSVVRFPYGYTF	TGTGCCATCAGTGAGTCATCGGTAGTGAGGTTCCCCTATGGCTACACCTTC
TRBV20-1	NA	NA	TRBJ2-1	CSAEYNEQFF	TGCAGTGCAGAGTACAATGAGCAGTTCTTC
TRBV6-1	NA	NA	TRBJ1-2	CASSELILYGYTF	TGTGCCAGCAGTGAACTGATTCTCTATGGCTACACCTTC
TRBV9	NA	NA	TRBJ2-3	CASSAPRGGSTDTQYF	TGTGCCAGCAGCGCCCCGAGGGGCGGCTCCACAGATACGCAGTATTTT
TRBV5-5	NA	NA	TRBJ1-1	CASSFELNTEAFF	TGTGCCAGCAGCTTCGAACTGAACACTGAAGCTTTCTTT
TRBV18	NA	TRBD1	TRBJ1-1	CASSPTTGITEAFF	TGTGCCAGCTCACCAACGACAGGGATCACTGAAGCTTTCTTT
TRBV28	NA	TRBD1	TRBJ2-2	CASDLGQGSYTGELFF	TGTGCCAGCGACCTAGGACAGGGGAGTTACACCGGGGAGCTGTTTTTT
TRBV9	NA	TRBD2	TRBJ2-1	CASSVAWASGQNEQFF	TGTGCCAGCAGCGTAGCTTGGGCTAGCGGGCAAAATGAGCAGTTCTTC
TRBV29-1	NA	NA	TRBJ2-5	CSVDLRGGPRLQETQYF	TGCAGCGTTGATCTTAGGGGTGGTCCACGACTTCAAGAGACCCAGTACTTC
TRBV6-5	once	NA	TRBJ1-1	CASSWGGNTEAFF	TGTGCCAGCAGTTGGGGGGGGAACACTGAAGCTTTCTTT
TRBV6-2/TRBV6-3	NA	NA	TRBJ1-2	CASSYGAAGDIYGYTF	TGTGCCAGCAGTTATGGCGCGGCAGGGGACATTTATGGCTACACCTTC
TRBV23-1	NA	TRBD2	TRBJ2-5	CASSQSMAGGGEETQYF	TGCGCCAGCAGTCAATCGATGGCGGGAGGGGGGGAAGAGACCCAGTACTTC
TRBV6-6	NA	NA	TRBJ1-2	CASSYRTTNYGYTF	TGTGCCAGCAGTTACCGGACAACTAACTATGGCTACACCTTC
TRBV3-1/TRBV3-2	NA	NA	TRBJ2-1	CASSQETAEQFF	TGTGCCAGCAGCCAAGAGACCGCTGAGCAGTTCTTC
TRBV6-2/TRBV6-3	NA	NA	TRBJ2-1	CASSRSHEQFF	TGTGCCAGCAGCCGTAGCCATGAGCAGTTCTTC
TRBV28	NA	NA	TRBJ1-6	CASTMTVASSYNSPLHF	TGTGCCAGCACTATGACAGTCGCCAGCTCCTATAATTCACCCCTCCACTTT
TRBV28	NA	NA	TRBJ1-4	CASSSNLVNEKLFF	TGTGCCAGCAGTTCAAATCTGGTCAATGAAAAACTGTTTTTT
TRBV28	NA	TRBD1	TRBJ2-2	CASSFRGGLTGELFF	TGTGCCAGCAGTTTCAGAGGGGGCTTGACCGGGGAGCTGTTTTTT
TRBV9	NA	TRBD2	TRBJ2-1	CASSVSTSAYNEQFF	TGTGCCAGCAGCGTAAGTACTAGCGCCTACAATGAGCAGTTCTTC